The following is a T cell receptor beta chain sequence with its context. This sample stems from a study of CD4 and CD8 cells across lung adenocarcinoma regions. TCRdb processed the PCR reads anew with MiXCR; each CDR3 protein has one entry. The sample contains about 5,500 distinct CDR3 sequences, roughly 53% of which appear only once. Samples came from patients with localized non-small cell lung adenocarcinoma. The CDR3 is 12 amino acids. Trimming took off 5 bases at V and 7 bases at J, with 9 bases between the two ends. Germline values: CDR1 SGHVS, CDR2 FNYEAQ. This chain connects TRBV7-6 to TRBJ2-1, with D hard to call. Sequenced input: CD8+ T cells from the margin of a lung tumor. The clonotype originates from a male donor with lung adenocarcinoma. The CD4 and CD8 labels of this study may be unreliable. The CDR3 reads CASSPTSNEQFF. The CDR3 DNA follows: TGTGCCAGCAGCCCGACAAGTAATGAGCAGTTCTTC.